This paragraph reports one T cell receptor beta chain. Looked up from germline, CDR1 is SQVTM and CDR2 is ANQGSEA. This CDR3 comprises 11 residues. Trimming cost V 8 bases and J 6 bases, with 13 bases left between them. As handled by the study authors: Amplification of reference gene primers was used by the study to estimate nucleated cell counts. Sequencing was performed with immunoSEQ multiplex PCR; in TCRdb, only in-frame clones are kept and a portion is missing. That table supplies the V and J calls and clone size; D and trimming were determined from the DNA. The sample comprises a few hundred thousand clones, around 87% of which are singletons, and 1.3% rests with the top ten. Ages ranged from roughly 18 to 100 years, with residence in more than 20 US areas. The data belong to a study of blood T cell repertoires in COVID-19. Study information: Italy, Spain and the United States were the sources of the convalescent and acute COVID-19 samples.

Material: PBMCs or T cells enriched from blood (not recorded which). The chain recombines TRBV29-1 with TRBJ1-2; D may be TRBD1 (6 bases). The receptor's source is a man aged 30 to 39 who had recovered from COVID-19. The CDR3 nucleotides read TGCAGCCTTCGGACAGCAAATGGCTACACCTTC. Translated, it gives CSLRTANGYTF. Full variable domain (missing parts from reference TRBV29-1 and TRBJ1-2): SAVISQKPSRDICQRGTSLTIQCQVDSQVTMMFWYRQQPGQSLTLIATANQGSEATYESGFVIDKFPISRPNLTFSTLTVSNMSPEDSSIYLCSLRTANGYTFGSGTRLTVV.